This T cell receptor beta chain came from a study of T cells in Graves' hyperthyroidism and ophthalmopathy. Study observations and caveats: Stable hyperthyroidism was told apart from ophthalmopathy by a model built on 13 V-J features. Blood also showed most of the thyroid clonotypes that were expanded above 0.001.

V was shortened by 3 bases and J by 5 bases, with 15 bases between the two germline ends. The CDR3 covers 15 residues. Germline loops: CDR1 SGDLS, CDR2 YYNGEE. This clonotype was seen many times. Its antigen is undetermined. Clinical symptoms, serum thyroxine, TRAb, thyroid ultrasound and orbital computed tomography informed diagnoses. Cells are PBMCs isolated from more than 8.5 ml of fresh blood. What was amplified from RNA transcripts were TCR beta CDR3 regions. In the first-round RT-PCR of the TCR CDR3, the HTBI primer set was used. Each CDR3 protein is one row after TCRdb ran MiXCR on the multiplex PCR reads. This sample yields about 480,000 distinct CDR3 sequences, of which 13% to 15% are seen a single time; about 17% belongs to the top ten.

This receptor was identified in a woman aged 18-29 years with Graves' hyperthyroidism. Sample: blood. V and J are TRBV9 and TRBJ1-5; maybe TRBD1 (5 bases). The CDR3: CASSAYRNSDQPQHF. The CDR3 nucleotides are TGTGCCAGCAGCGCCTACAGGAACTCCGATCAGCCCCAGCATTTT.